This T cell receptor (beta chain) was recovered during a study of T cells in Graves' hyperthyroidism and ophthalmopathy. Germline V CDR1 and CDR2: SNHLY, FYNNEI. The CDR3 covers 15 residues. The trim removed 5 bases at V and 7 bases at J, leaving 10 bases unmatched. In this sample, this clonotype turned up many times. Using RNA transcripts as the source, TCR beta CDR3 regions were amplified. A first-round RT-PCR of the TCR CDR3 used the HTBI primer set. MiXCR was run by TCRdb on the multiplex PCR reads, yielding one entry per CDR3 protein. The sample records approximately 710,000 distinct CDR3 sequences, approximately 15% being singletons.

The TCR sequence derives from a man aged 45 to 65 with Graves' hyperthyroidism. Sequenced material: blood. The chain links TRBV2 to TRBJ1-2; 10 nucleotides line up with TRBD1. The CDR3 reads CASSLRQGASGGYTF. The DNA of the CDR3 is TGTGCCAGCAGTCTACGACAGGGGGCTTCGGGTGGCTACACCTTC. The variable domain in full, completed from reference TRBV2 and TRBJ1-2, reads EPEVTQTPSHQVTQMGQEVILRCVPISNHLYFYWYRQILGQKVEFLVSFYNNEISEKSEIFDDQFSVERPDGSNFTLKIRSTKLEDSAMYFCASSLRQGASGGYTFGSGTRLTVV.